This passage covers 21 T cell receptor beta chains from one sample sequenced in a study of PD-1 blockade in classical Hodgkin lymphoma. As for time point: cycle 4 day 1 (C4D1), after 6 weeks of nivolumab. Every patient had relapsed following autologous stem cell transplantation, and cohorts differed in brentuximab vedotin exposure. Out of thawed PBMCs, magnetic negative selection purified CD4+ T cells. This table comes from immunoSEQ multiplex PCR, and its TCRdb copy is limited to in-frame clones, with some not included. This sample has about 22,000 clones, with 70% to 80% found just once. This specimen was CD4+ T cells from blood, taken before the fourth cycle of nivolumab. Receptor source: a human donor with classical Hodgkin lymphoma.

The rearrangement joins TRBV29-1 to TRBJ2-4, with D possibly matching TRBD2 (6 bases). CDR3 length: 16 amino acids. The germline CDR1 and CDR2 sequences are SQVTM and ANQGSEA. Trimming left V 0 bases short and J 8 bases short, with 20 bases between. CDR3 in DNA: TGCAGCGTTGAAGATAGGGCGGGACTCGATCAGGACATTCAGTACTTC. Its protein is CSVEDRAGLDQDIQYF.

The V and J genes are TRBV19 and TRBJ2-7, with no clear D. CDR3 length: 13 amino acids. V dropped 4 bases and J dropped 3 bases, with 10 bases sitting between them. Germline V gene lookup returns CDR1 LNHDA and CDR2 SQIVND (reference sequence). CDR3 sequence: CASSRTRSYEQYF. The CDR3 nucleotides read TGTGCCAGTAGTAGGACGCGAAGCTACGAGCAGTACTTC.

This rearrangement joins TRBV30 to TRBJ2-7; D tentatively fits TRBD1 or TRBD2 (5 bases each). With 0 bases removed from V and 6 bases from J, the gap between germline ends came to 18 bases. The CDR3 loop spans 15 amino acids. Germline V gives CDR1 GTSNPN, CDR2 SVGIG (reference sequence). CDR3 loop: CAWSVSGGIGGEQYF. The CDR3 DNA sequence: TGTGCCTGGAGTGTTTCTGGGGGTATAGGTGGCGAGCAGTACTTC.

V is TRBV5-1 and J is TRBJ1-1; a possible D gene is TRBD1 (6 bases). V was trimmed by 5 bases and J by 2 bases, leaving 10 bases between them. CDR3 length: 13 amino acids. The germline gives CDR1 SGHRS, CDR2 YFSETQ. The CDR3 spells CASRTGGNTEAFF. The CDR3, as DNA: TGCGCCAGCAGGACAGGAGGTAACACTGAAGCTTTCTTT.

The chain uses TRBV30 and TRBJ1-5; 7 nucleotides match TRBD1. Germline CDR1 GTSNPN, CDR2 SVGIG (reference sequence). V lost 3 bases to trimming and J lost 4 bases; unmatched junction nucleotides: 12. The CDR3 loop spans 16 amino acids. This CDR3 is CAWSPKGAGGNQPQHF. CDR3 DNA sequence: TGTGCCTGGAGCCCGAAAGGTGCAGGGGGAAATCAGCCCCAGCATTTT.

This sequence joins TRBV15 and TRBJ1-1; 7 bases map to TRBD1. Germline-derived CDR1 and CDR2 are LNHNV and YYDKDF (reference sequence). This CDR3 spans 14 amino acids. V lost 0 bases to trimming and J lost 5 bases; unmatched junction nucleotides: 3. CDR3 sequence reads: CATSRETGRTEAFF. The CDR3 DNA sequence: TGTGCCACCAGCAGAGAGACAGGGCGGACTGAAGCTTTCTTT. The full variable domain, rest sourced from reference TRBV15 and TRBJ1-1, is DAMVIQNPRYQVTQFGKPVTLSCSQTLNHNVMYWYQQKSSQAPKLLFHYYDKDFNNEADTPDNFQSRRPNTSFCFLDIRSPGLGDTAMYLCATSRETGRTEAFFGQGTRLTVV.

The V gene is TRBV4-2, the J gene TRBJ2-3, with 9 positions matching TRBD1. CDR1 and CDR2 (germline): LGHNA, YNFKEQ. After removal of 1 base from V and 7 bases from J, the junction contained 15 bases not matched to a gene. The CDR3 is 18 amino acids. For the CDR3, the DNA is TGTGCCAGCAGCCAAGTCCAAGTCCTTGGACAGGGGTTTTATACGCAGTATTTT. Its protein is CASSQVQVLGQGFYTQYF.

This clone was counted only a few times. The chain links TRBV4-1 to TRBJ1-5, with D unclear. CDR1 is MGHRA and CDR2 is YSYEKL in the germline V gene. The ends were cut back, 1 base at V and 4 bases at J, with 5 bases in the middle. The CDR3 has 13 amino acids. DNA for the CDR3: TGCGCCAGCAGCCAAGGGAGAAATCAGCCCCAGCATTTT. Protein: CASSQGRNQPQHF.

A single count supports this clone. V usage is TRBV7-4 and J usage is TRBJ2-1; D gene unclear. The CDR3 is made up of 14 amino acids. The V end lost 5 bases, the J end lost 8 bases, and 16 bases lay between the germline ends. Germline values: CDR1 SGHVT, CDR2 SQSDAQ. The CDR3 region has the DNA TGTGCCAGCAGCATAAAAGGGCCGCACGATGAGCAGTTCTTC. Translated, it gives CASSIKGPHDEQFF.

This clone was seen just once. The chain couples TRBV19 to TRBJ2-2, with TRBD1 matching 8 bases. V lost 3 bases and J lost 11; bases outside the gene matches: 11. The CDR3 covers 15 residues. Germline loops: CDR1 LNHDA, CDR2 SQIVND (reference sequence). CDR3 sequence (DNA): TGTGCCAGTAGTATCCGGCAGGGGGCGCGGAGTGAGCTGTTTTTT. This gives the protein CASSIRQGARSELFF.

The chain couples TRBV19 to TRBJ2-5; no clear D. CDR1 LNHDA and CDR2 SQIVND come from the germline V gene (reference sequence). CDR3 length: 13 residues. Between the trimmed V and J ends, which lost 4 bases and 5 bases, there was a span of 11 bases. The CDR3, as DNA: TGTGCCAGTAGTACCACCGCCCGGGAGACCCAGTACTTC. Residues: CASSTTARETQYF.

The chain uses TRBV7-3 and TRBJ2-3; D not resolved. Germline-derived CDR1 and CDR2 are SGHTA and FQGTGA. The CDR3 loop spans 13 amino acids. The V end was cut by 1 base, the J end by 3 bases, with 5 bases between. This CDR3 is CASSLSQTDTQYF. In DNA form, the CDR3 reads TGTGCCAGCAGCTTAAGCCAGACAGATACGCAGTATTTT.

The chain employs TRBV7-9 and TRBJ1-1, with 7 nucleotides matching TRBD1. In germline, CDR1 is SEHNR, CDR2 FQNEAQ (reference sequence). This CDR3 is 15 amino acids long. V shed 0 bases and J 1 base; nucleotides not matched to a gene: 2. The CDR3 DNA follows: TGTGCCAGCAGCTTAGCGGACAGGCCGAACACTGAAGCTTTCTTT. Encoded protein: CASSLADRPNTEAFF.

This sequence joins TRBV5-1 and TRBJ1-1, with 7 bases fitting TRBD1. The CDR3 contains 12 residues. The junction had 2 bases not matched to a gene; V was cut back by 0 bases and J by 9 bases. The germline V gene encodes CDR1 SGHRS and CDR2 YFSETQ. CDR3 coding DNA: TGCGCCAGCAGCTTGGGACAGGGACAAGCTTTCTTT. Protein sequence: CASSLGQGQAFF.

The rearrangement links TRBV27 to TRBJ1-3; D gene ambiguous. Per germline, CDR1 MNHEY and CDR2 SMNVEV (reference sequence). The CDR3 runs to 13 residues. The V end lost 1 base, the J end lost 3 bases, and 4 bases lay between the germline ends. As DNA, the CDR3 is TGTGCCAGCAGTTTATTACTTGGAAACACCATATATTTT. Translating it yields CASSLLLGNTIYF.

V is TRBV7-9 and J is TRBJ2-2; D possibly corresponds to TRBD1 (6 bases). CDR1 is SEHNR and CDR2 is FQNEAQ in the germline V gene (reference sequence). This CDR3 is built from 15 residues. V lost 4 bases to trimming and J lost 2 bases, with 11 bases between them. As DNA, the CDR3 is TGTGCCAGCAGCTACCGGGACATCAACACCGGGGAGCTGTTTTTT. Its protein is CASSYRDINTGELFF.

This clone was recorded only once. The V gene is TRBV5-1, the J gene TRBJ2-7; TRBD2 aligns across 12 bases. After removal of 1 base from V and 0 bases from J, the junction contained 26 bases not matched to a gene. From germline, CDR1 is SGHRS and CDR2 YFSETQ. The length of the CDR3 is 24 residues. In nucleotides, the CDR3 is TGCGCCAGCAGCTTGAGTACCGCCGGGACAGGGGTGAGGAGGGGACTAGCGGGCTCCTACGAGCAGTACTTC. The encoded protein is CASSLSTAGTGVRRGLAGSYEQYF. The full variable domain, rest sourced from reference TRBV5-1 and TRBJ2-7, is KAGVTQTPRYLIKTRGQQVTLSCSPISGHRSVSWYQQTPGQGLQFLFEYFSETQRNKGNFPGRFSGRQFSNSRSEMNVSTLELGDSALYLCASSLSTAGTGVRRGLAGSYEQYFGPGTRLTVT.

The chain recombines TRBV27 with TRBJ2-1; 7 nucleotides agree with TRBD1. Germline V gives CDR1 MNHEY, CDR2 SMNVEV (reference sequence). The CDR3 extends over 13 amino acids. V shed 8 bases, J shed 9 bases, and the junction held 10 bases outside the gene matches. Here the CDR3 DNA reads TGTGCCAGCTCCACAGGGGTATTTGGTGAGCAGTTCTTC. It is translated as CASSTGVFGEQFF.

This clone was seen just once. The CDR3 protein is CASSNGQRIQETQYF. CDR3 in DNA: TGTGCCAGCTCAAACGGACAGAGAATCCAAGAGACCCAGTACTTC. This chain links TRBV18 with TRBJ2-5, with a tentative D call TRBD1 (6 bases). The CDR3 spans 15 residues. Germline CDR1 reads KGHSH; CDR2 reads LQKENI. The V and J ends lost 5 bases and 1 base respectively, with 14 bases between them.

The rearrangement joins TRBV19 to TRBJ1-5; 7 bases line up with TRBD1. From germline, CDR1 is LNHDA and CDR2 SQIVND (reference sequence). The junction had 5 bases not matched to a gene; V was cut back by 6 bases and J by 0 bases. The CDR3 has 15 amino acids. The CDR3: CASSTGTASNQPQHF. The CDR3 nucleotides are TGTGCCAGTAGCACCGGGACAGCTAGCAATCAGCCCCAGCATTTT.

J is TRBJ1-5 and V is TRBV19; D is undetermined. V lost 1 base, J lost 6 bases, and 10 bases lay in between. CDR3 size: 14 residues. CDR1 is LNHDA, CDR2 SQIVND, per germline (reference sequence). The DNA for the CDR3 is TGTGCCAGTAGTATAGTAGCGGGGATTCAGCCCCAGCATTTT. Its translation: CASSIVAGIQPQHF.